The entry below gives a single T cell receptor (beta chain) sequence along with its context. The sample comes from a study of blood T cell repertoires in COVID-19. As for the study in general: Both acute and convalescent COVID-19 samples were obtained from the United States, Italy and Spain. From T cells, B-cell-depleted T cells, or PBMCs came the material, which was cDNA or gDNA.

This CDR3 has 15 residues. CDR1 SGHRS and CDR2 YFSETQ come from the germline V gene. Trimming shortened V by 3 bases and J by 0 bases, and 12 bases separated the two germline ends. The assay was immunoSEQ multiplex PCR, and TCRdb's table has in-frame clones only and misses some. The data show about 280,000 clones, 85% seen once. Source material: peripheral blood. The chain links TRBV5-1 to TRBJ1-1, with D maybe TRBD1 (6 bases). This receptor was taken from a man aged 45-65 years with active or convalescent COVID-19. CDR3 nucleotide sequence: TGCGCCAGCAGCTGGACGGGGGGCATGAACACTGAAGCTTTCTTT. Translation: CASSWTGGMNTEAFF.